The present TCR beta chain was sequenced within a study of PD-1 blockade in classical Hodgkin lymphoma. TCRdb's table, derived via immunoSEQ multiplex PCR, lists solely in-frame clones and lacks some. This sample has over 20,000 clones; under 75% occur once, and the top ten carry 30%. V was cut by 4 bases and J by 9 bases, with 17 bases left in between. The CDR3 contains 14 residues. Time point defined: cycle 4 day 1 (C4D1), after five to seven weeks of nivolumab. All trial patients relapsed after autologous stem cell transplantation. The sequencing here drew on peripheral blood mononuclear cells (PBMCs), taken before the fourth cycle of nivolumab. The TCR originated in a human donor with classical Hodgkin lymphoma. The chain carries TRBV5-3 and TRBJ1-5; D uncertain. TRBV5-3 falls under the ORF class, with uncertain function. The CDR3 here is CARSRLGVYGPQHF. The CDR3, as DNA: TGTGCCAGAAGCCGACTCGGGGTTTACGGGCCCCAGCATTTT.